These T cell receptor beta chains were read from a single sample in a study of CD8 T cells in ankylosing spondylitis. From the 5' RACE reads, TCRdb called clonotypes with MiXCR, one entry per CDR3 protein. The sample records about 450,000 distinct CDR3 sequences, roughly a quarter being singletons. The specimen sequenced was blood, either unsorted or a sorted T cell fraction (not recorded which). The receptors stem from a male donor with ankylosing spondylitis. CDR3s include the opening cysteine and the closing phenylalanine or tryptophan. Fields, in order: clone size, V gene, CDR3 protein. Clone size, where shown, is once, few, many, or a class for clones that have expanded.

-,TRBV7-9,CASSLILVGNNPHEQYF
few,TRBV5-1,CASSGDLSNYGYTF
few,TRBV6-5,CATGGNTGELFF
-,TRBV6-1,CASSEYGFYEQYF
-,TRBV6-1,CASRIDRGNEKLFF
-,TRBV20-1,CSAPGQQNTEAFF
-,TRBV27,CASSLTGQGPQPQHF
-,TRBV7-8,CASSSYRGEGDTDTQYF
-,TRBV7-6,CASSRSLQGVTYEQYF
-,TRBV24-1,CATKQGDNYEQYF
-,TRBV10-2,CASSRTGLSYNSPLHF
few,TRBV11-2,CASSSFMETQYF
-,TRBV5-1,CASSLAGTRDPRQFF
few,TRBV7-9,CASSFRGHTDTQYF
-,TRBV7-2,CASSLARSGANVLTF
-,TRBV29-1,CSVERGGGNTQYF
-,TRBV20-1,CSARTGGDNQPQHF
-,TRBV10-3,CAISEWLADNEQFF
-,TRBV2,CASSGAGLAFF
-,TRBV6-5,CASSTSTGPWDTQYF
few,TRBV7-9,CASRLVLAGADTQYF
-,TRBV11-2,CASSLRGDANTGELFF
few,TRBV20-1,CSARLPRADTDTQYF
few,TRBV27,CASSLPRGGGNTEAFF
few,TRBV5-1,CASSTDYSGMSTDTQYF
few,TRBV10-3,CAISPTGTSGSSYNEQFF
-,TRBV5-1,CASSPTGTGEEKLFF
few,TRBV3-1,CASSHPPGGRAKGNEQFF
few,TRBV7-2,CASSLALHNTDTQYF
-,TRBV29-1,CSVVRLAGSYNEQFF
many,TRBV4-1,CASSLTGNTDTQYF
-,TRBV3-1,CASSQEEARTDTQYF
once,TRBV20-1,CSALTASVYNEQFF
few,TRBV5-1,CASSLTDNTGELFF
-,TRBV20-1,CSATFSDEQFF
few,TRBV3-1,CASSRTGAGNQPQHF
few,TRBV29-1,CSVEGTGPYEQYF
few,TRBV5-6,CASSSLARGGDTQYF
-,TRBV29-1,CSVELLGTGGSGANVLTF
-,TRBV19,CASKQESSYEQYF
few,TRBV7-2,CASSPWWDEKLFF
few,TRBV20-1,CSAILAGATGELFF